The 24 T cell receptor beta chains below come from one sample, sequenced in a study of blood T cell repertoires in COVID-19. The data were produced by immunoSEQ multiplex PCR, yet TCRdb's version contains in-frame clones alone and is incomplete. The sample includes about 200,000 clones, 70% to 90% of them seen just once. Sequenced sample: peripheral blood. These receptor sequences come from a woman aged 40-49 years who had recovered from COVID-19.

The CDR3 protein is CASSQDEGGELFF. The CDR3 DNA reads as TGTGCCAGCAGCCAAGATGAGGGCGGGGAGCTGTTTTTT. The chain combines TRBV7-3 with TRBJ2-2; D is perhaps TRBD2 (5 bases). The CDR3 length is 13 residues. V was clipped by 5 bases and J by 7 bases, with 11 bases between them. The germline V gene encodes CDR1 SGHTA and CDR2 FQGTGA.

In its sample, this clone was seen a few times. The rearrangement uses TRBV6-5 and TRBJ1-1, with no clear D. V gave up 9 bases and J gave up 6 bases, with 14 bases separating them. Germline V CDR1 and CDR2: MNHEY, SVGAGI. CDR3 size: 12 residues. The CDR3 DNA sequence: TGTGCCAGTCGTAACCGGTTATCTGAAGCTTTCTTT. It codes for CASRNRLSEAFF.

The chain carries TRBV2 and TRBJ2-3; TRBD2 matches at 9 bases. The CDR3 contains 17 residues. J lost 3 bases, V lost 6 bases, and 13 bases had no gene match. Germline assignment: CDR1 SNHLY and CDR2 FYNNEI. CDR3 amino acids: CASSGDGLASGTDTQYF. CDR3 DNA: TGTGCCAGCAGCGGGGACGGACTAGCGTCTGGGACAGATACGCAGTATTTT.

The chain is built from TRBV19 and TRBJ2-7, with D tentatively TRBD2 (5 bases). The V gene lost 5 bases and the J gene lost 3 bases, with 14 bases spanning the gap. The CDR3 spans 14 residues. Germline V gives CDR1 LNHDA, CDR2 SQIVND (reference sequence). CDR3 sequence reads: CASSPYEGIYEQYF. In DNA form, the CDR3 reads TGTGCCAGTAGTCCTTATGAGGGTATCTACGAGCAGTACTTC.

The chain couples TRBV19 to TRBJ2-1; 7 positions match TRBD1. Looked up from germline, CDR1 is LNHDA and CDR2 is SQIVND (reference sequence). CDR3 size: 15 residues. The V and J ends lost 5 bases and 5 bases, in that order; junction bases with no gene match: 9. This CDR3 is CASSSTGPYHNEQFF. As DNA, the CDR3 is TGTGCCAGTAGTTCGACAGGGCCCTATCACAATGAGCAGTTCTTC.

The V gene is TRBV4-3, the J gene TRBJ2-4; D might be TRBD1 (6 bases). V was trimmed by 0 bases and J by 6 bases, leaving 12 bases between them. The germline gives CDR1 LGHNA, CDR2 YSLEER. CDR3 size: 15 residues. The CDR3 spells CASSQDRTVGNIQYF. The CDR3 DNA sequence: TGCGCCAGCAGCCAAGACCGGACAGTGGGAAACATTCAGTACTTC.

Only a few counts were recorded for this clone. The gene calls are TRBV19 and TRBJ1-5; D might be TRBD1 (6 bases). Trimming stripped 4 bases from V and 1 base from J, with 17 bases between. The CDR3 has 17 residues. CDR1 is LNHDA and CDR2 is SQIVND in the germline V gene (reference sequence). This CDR3 reads CASSRGSRGGSNQPQHF. The CDR3 nucleotides are TGTGCCAGTAGTAGAGGTAGCAGGGGAGGGAGCAATCAGCCCCAGCATTTT.

V and J are TRBV7-9 and TRBJ1-5, with D unresolved. The germline V gene encodes CDR1 SEHNR and CDR2 FQNEAQ (reference sequence). Trimming took off 1 base at V and 5 bases at J, with 12 bases between the two ends. The CDR3 is 15 amino acids. The CDR3 spells CASSLVGNPDQPQHF. For the CDR3, the DNA is TGTGCCAGCAGCTTAGTCGGGAACCCTGATCAGCCCCAGCATTTT.

Of note for this clone: Different DNA sequences within this sample yield the same CDR3. The chain links TRBV5-1 to TRBJ2-5, with unresolved D. From germline, CDR1 is SGHRS and CDR2 YFSETQ. The CDR3 spans 11 residues. Trimming pared 4 bases from V and 2 bases from J, leaving 3 bases between. The CDR3: CASSQQETQYF. The CDR3 DNA is TGCGCCAGCAGCCAGCAAGAGACCCAGTACTTC.

J is TRBJ2-5 and V is TRBV15, with 11 bases fitting TRBD2. Germline lookup yields CDR1 LNHNV and CDR2 YYDKDF (reference sequence). After removal of 3 bases from V and 3 bases from J, the junction contained 6 bases not matched to a gene. The CDR3 is 16 residues long. This CDR3 reads CATSSVLGLAEETQYF. The CDR3 nucleotides are TGTGCCACCAGCAGTGTTCTGGGACTAGCGGAAGAGACCCAGTACTTC.

V usage is TRBV28 and J usage is TRBJ1-1; a weak D match, TRBD1 (5 bases). CDR3 length: 12 residues. Germline V gene data show CDR1 as MDHEN and CDR2 as SYDVKM. Trimming removed 6 bases at V and 5 bases at J, with 10 bases between. CDR3 sequence: CASRLGGTEAFF. CDR3 nucleotides: TGTGCCAGCAGGCTTGGGGGGACTGAAGCTTTCTTT.

The chain combines TRBV15 with TRBJ1-2; possible D gene TRBD1, 6 bases. The CDR3 runs 15 residues. From germline, CDR1 is LNHNV and CDR2 YYDKDF (reference sequence). Trimming pared 8 bases from V and 4 bases from J, leaving 20 bases between. The CDR3 spells CATGRQQGKSYGYTF. In DNA form, the CDR3 reads TGTGCCACCGGGCGGCAACAGGGAAAGTCCTATGGCTACACCTTC.

The gene calls are TRBV11-2 and TRBJ2-7; 7 positions match TRBD2. The CDR3 is 15 residues long. CDR1 and CDR2 from the germline V gene are SGHAT and FQNNGV. The V and J ends lost 4 bases and 2 bases, in that order; junction bases with no gene match: 8. The CDR3 loop is CASSSESGLAYEQYF. The DNA of the CDR3 is TGTGCCAGCAGCTCGGAGTCCGGACTAGCCTACGAGCAGTACTTC. The full variable domain, rest sourced from reference TRBV11-2 and TRBJ2-7, is EAGVAQSPRYKIIEKRQSVAFWCNPISGHATLYWYQQILGQGPKLLIQFQNNGVVDDSQLPKDRFSAERLKGVDSTLKIQPAKLEDSAVYLCASSSESGLAYEQYFGPGTRLTVT.

The rearrangement links TRBV19 to TRBJ2-1; 8 bases fit TRBD2. Germline CDR1 LNHDA, CDR2 SQIVND (reference sequence). CDR3 length: 14 amino acids. Trimming took 5 bases from V and 8 from J; bases not matched to a gene: 8. CDR3 nucleotides: TGTGCCAGTAGTCCCAGGACTAGCCGGGATGAGCAGTTCTTC. Amino acids: CASSPRTSRDEQFF.

This clone was seen just once. This chain links TRBV6-6 with TRBJ2-1; 8 bases match TRBD2. Looked up from germline, CDR1 is MNHNY and CDR2 is SVGAGI (reference sequence). The CDR3 spans 19 residues. Trimming cost V 5 bases and J 3 bases; bases outside gene matches: 18. CDR3 DNA sequence: TGTGCCAGCAGTCCCCAGGTACACGGGGGGGCTAGCGACTACAATGAGCAGTTCTTC. It translates to CASSPQVHGGASDYNEQFF.

The chain recombines TRBV3-1 (or the pseudogene TRBV3-2) with TRBJ2-7, with 9 bases fitting TRBD1. Germline lookup yields CDR1 LGHDT and CDR2 YNNKEL (reference sequence). There are 15 residues in the CDR3. J gave up 3 bases and V 4 bases, and 7 bases lay outside the gene matches. DNA of the CDR3: TGTGCCAGCAGCCCTCGACAGGGGGTTATCTACGAGCAGTACTTC. It encodes CASSPRQGVIYEQYF.

The rearrangement uses TRBV6-5 and TRBJ2-2; D remains unclear. The CDR3 contains 15 residues. CDR1 is MNHEY, CDR2 SVGAGI, per germline. Trimming shortened V by 6 bases and J by 1 base, and 12 bases separated the two germline ends. The CDR3 sequence is CASSLGGVNTGELFF. The CDR3 DNA reads TGTGCCAGCAGCCTCGGCGGAGTGAACACCGGGGAGCTGTTTTTT.

The J gene is TRBJ1-6, the V gene TRBV27; 9 bases are a match to TRBD1. CDR3 length: 16 residues. Losses at the gene ends were 6 bases for V and 5 bases for J; bases not matched to a gene: 8. Germline V CDR1 and CDR2: MNHEY, SMNVEV (reference sequence). The CDR3 loop is CASSRAGTGNNSPLHF. As DNA, the CDR3 is TGTGCCAGCAGCCGCGCCGGGACAGGGAATAATTCACCCCTCCACTTT.

The chain has TRBV6-5 and TRBJ1-3, with TRBD1 matching over 7 bases. V lost 3 bases to trimming and J lost 3 bases; unmatched junction nucleotides: 2. CDR3 length equals 14 residues. Germline values: CDR1 MNHEY, CDR2 SVGAGI. The CDR3, as DNA: TGTGCCAGCAGTTATCGACAGGGTGGAAACACCATATATTTT. This sequence encodes CASSYRQGGNTIYF.

The chain combines TRBV7-9 with TRBJ2-5, with 8 bases fitting TRBD2. The CDR3 is 15 amino acids. The ends lost 0 bases at V and 1 base at J; junction bases unmatched: 1. The germline CDR1 and CDR2 sequences are SEHNR and FQNEAQ (reference sequence). CDR3 region: CASSLAGTSQETQYF. CDR3 bases: TGTGCCAGCAGCTTAGCGGGGACTAGCCAAGAGACCCAGTACTTC.

The chain couples TRBV28 to TRBJ2-7; no definite D call. CDR1 is MDHEN, CDR2 SYDVKM, per germline. V lost 4 bases, J lost 2 bases, and 15 bases lay in between. CDR3 length equals 15 residues. The CDR3 region is CASSSTFRFTYEQYF. DNA for the CDR3: TGTGCCAGCAGTTCGACTTTTCGGTTTACCTACGAGCAGTACTTC.

This clone appeared a single time. J is TRBJ2-7 and V is TRBV27, with 16 bases aligning to TRBD2. The CDR3 spans 23 residues. Trimming took 6 bases from V and 3 from J; bases not matched to a gene: 26. Per germline, CDR1 MNHEY and CDR2 SMNVEV (reference sequence). The CDR3 is CASSTLRGRWGLAGGQGYYEQYF. The DNA of the CDR3 is TGTGCCAGCAGCACCCTCAGGGGACGGTGGGGACTAGCGGGAGGGCAGGGCTACTACGAGCAGTACTTC.

Comment on this clone: The identical CDR3 is also encoded by other nucleotide sequences in the sample. CDR3 region: CAISRGTGELFF. CDR3 DNA: TGTGCCATCAGTCGGGGGACCGGGGAGCTGTTTTTT. The chain couples TRBV10-3 to TRBJ2-2; D possibly corresponds to TRBD2 (6 bases). The CDR3 sequence is 12 residues long. Germline V CDR1 and CDR2: ENHRY, SYGVKD. The ends were cut back, 5 bases at V and 5 bases at J, with 6 bases in the middle.

This clone has only a few counts. The V gene is TRBV20-1, the J gene TRBJ1-1, with D perhaps matching TRBD1 (5 bases). Germline V CDR1 and CDR2: DFQATT, SNEGSKA (reference sequence). Trimming removed 3 bases from V and 8 bases from J, with 13 bases in between. The CDR3 length is 12 residues. The chain's CDR3 is CSASPQGREAFF. The CDR3 bases are TGCAGTGCTAGTCCTCAGGGTCGCGAAGCTTTCTTT.